This T cell receptor (beta chain) was documented in a study of blood T cell repertoires in COVID-19 (dated by TCRdb to 2018 to 2020). With regard to the full study: Collaborator samples came from the United States, Italy and Spain and covered acute and convalescent phases of COVID-19. The material from the prospective study consisted of cDNA or gDNA derived from T cells, B-cell-depleted T cells, or PBMCs. The dataset comprised deeply sampled blood TCRbeta repertoires from subjects exposed to, actively infected with, or recovered from COVID-19. The repertoires were made available in a free public database intended to serve as a resource for research on the immune response to SARS-CoV-2. The samples were drawn from the first 160 participants of the ongoing ImmuneRACE study and from some 1,300 subjects provided by 6 global collaborators. Sample metadata almost always included a de-identified subject ID, COVID-19 status, age in years and sex. Where available, HLA class I and class II types were obtained from metadata supplied by the sample provider rather than from assay-based typing. What the research found in general, with its limitations: The quantity of clinical and demographic metadata differed by source and by participant and was supplied without curation.

V loses 3 bases, J loses 0 bases, and the germline ends lie 5 bases apart. The germline V gene provides CDR1 SGHNT and CDR2 YENEEA. From the cysteine through the phenylalanine, the CDR3 covers 13 amino acids. Just CDR3 DNA is preserved here, 39 bases in frame from base 1. About this clone itself: No cognate antigen has been identified for it. Nothing much larger sits one base from this clone, and base qualities are not available.

In the prospective study, participants were roughly 18 to 90 years old, resided in about two dozen geographic areas of the United States, and were enrolled through a virtual design. In the prospective study, cohorts were assigned on the basis of participant-reported clinical history obtained from a screening survey and a study questionnaire. Recovered participants in ImmuneRACE Cohort 3 were defined as having two consecutive negative NP/OP PCR tests, clearance from a healthcare professional, or resolution of symptoms. Each participant in the prospective study had whole blood, serum and a nasopharyngeal or oropharyngeal swab collected by mobile phlebotomists. Participants in the prospective study had the option to provide additional blood draws and questionnaires over an approximately 2-month period. Blood samples from the prospective study were shipped frozen or at room temperature prior to DNA extraction.

TCRbeta CDR3 regions were amplified from genomic DNA by means of the immunoSEQ Assay, a bias-controlled multiplex PCR. In the source study's methods: Within the assay, amplification of reference gene primers was used to estimate how many nucleated cells each sample contained. To quantify the absolute abundance of each unique TCRbeta CDR3 rearrangement, sequence reads were collapsed and filtered. For each sample, productive Simpson clonality was calculated as the square root of Simpson's diversity index across productive rearrangements. The clones in this table, taken by TCRdb from immuneACCESS, are in-frame only. Not every clone is retained; where verified, under half of the shortfall comes from an unresolved V gene, and the cause of the rest is unknown. From that table come the V and J calls and clone size; the DNA was used to work out D and trimming. This sample comprises under 350,000 clones, 89% of them detected only once. 1.9% of the sample lies in the top ten.

The clonotype comes from a woman aged 60 to 75 who had recovered from COVID-19. Source material: PBMCs or T cells enriched from blood (not recorded which). The rearrangement combines TRBV11-3 with TRBJ1-1; the D gene is unclear. The DNA sequence follows: TGTGCCAGCAGCTTGAGTATGAACACTGAAGCTTTCTTT. This encodes CASSLSMNTEAFF.